Below are 10 T cell receptor beta chains sequenced from a single sample in a study of OX40 agonist ivuxolimab in advanced cancers. Clones were sequenced by immunoSEQ multiplex PCR, and TCRdb holds only the in-frame ones, with some missing. Among 55,000 to 65,000 clones listed, 84% were seen once. Sequences were derived from CD4+ or CD8+ T cells sorted from blood, sampled in a trial of the OX40 agonist ivuxolimab. These receptors originate from an adult with an advanced solid tumor such as melanoma, head and neck, liver or kidney cancer.

The chain combines TRBV5-1 with TRBJ2-2, with D unresolved. The CDR3 is 15 residues long. V was cut by 2 bases and J by 1 base, with 9 bases left in between. CDR1 and CDR2 from the germline V gene are SGHRS and YFSETQ. CDR3 nucleotides: TGCGCCAGCAGCTTAACAGTCTTGAACACCGGGGAGCTGTTTTTT. It specifies CASSLTVLNTGELFF.

The chain recombines TRBV6-1 with TRBJ1-5, with D possibly matching TRBD1 (6 bases). The germline V gene has CDR1 MNHNS and CDR2 SASEGT. This CDR3 comprises 15 residues. The V end lost 2 bases, the J end lost 3 bases, and 11 bases lay between the germline ends. The CDR3, as DNA: TGTGCCAGCAGTGAAAGGGGGACTAACAATCAGCCCCAGCATTTT. Amino acids: CASSERGTNNQPQHF.

V usage is TRBV9 and J usage is TRBJ2-4, with D perhaps matching TRBD2 (6 bases). This CDR3 has 15 amino acids. The germline V and J ends were trimmed by 5 bases and 3 bases, with 15 bases remaining between them. The germline CDR1 and CDR2 sequences are SGDLS and YYNGEE. CDR3 nucleotides: TGTGCCAGCAGTCAATTTGGGGGGAGCAAAAACATTCAGTACTTC. This translates into CASSQFGGSKNIQYF.

The V call is TRBV5-6, the J call TRBJ2-4; a possible D gene is TRBD2 (5 bases). Trimming shortened V by 0 bases and J by 15 bases, and 10 bases separated the two germline ends. Per germline, CDR1 SGHDT and CDR2 YYEEEE. The CDR3 covers 11 residues. CDR3 region: CASSLGPDLYF. The CDR3 DNA reads TGTGCCAGCAGCTTGGGGCCGGACTTGTACTTC.

The chain couples TRBV19 to TRBJ1-1; TRBD1 might be the D (5 bases). The germline V gene has CDR1 LNHDA and CDR2 SQIVND (reference sequence). Trimming removed 3 bases from V and 0 bases from J, with 8 bases in between. The CDR3 extends over 14 amino acids. The CDR3 DNA follows: TGTGCCAGTAGTATTAAGGGACTGAACACTGAAGCTTTCTTT. Its translation: CASSIKGLNTEAFF. Together with reference TRBV19 and TRBJ1-1, the CDR3 gives the full variable domain: DGGITQSPKYLFRKEGQNVTLSCEQNLNHDAMYWYRQDPGQGLRLIYYSQIVNDFQKGDIAEGYSVSREKKESFPLTVTSAQKNPTAFYLCASSIKGLNTEAFFGQGTRLTVV.

The chain couples TRBV19 to TRBJ1-1, with 8 bases that match TRBD1. Germline V gene lookup returns CDR1 LNHDA and CDR2 SQIVND (reference sequence). The junction had 20 bases not matched to a gene; V was cut back by 6 bases and J by 5 bases. There are 18 residues in the CDR3. The CDR3 sequence is CASSPRPGGAFKGTEAFF. CDR3 in DNA: TGTGCCAGTAGCCCAAGGCCAGGGGGCGCCTTCAAGGGAACTGAAGCTTTCTTT. The whole variable domain, filled in from reference TRBV19 and TRBJ1-1, reads DGGITQSPKYLFRKEGQNVTLSCEQNLNHDAMYWYRQDPGQGLRLIYYSQIVNDFQKGDIAEGYSVSREKKESFPLTVTSAQKNPTAFYLCASSPRPGGAFKGTEAFFGQGTRLTVV.

The V gene is TRBV28, the J gene TRBJ2-7, with D tentatively TRBD2 (5 bases). CDR3 length: 13 amino acids. The V end was cut by 5 bases, the J end by 7 bases, with 15 bases between. CDR1 is MDHEN, CDR2 SYDVKM, per germline. CDR3 sequence (DNA): TGTGCCAGCAGTGTCTATCATACGGGGGAGCAGTACTTC. Translated, it gives CASSVYHTGEQYF.

V and J are TRBV7-6 and TRBJ2-6; D not certain. The CDR3 runs to 17 residues. Germline loops: CDR1 SGHVS, CDR2 FNYEAQ. Trimming took off 1 base at V and 4 bases at J, with 14 bases between the two ends. The chain's CDR3 is CASSLEGLAYGANVLTF. CDR3 nucleotides: TGTGCCAGCAGCTTAGAAGGTTTGGCATACGGGGCCAACGTCCTGACTTTC.

The V call is TRBV2, the J call TRBJ1-6; D uncertain. V lost 7 bases and J lost 0, with 16 bases in between. CDR3 size: 17 residues. Germline loops: CDR1 SNHLY, CDR2 FYNNEI. CDR3 residues: CASTNAGRGSYNSPLHF. CDR3 sequence (DNA): TGTGCCAGCACCAACGCGGGCCGGGGCTCCTATAATTCACCCCTCCACTTT.

V is TRBV11-2 and J is TRBJ1-2; possible D gene TRBD1, 5 bases. Germline CDR1 reads SGHAT; CDR2 reads FQNNGV. The CDR3 is made up of 13 amino acids. Trimming stripped 2 bases from V and 8 bases from J, with 12 bases between. CDR3 in DNA: TGTGCCAGCAGCTTAAATCTGGGGGGAGGCTACACCTTC. Its translation is CASSLNLGGGYTF.